This T cell receptor beta chain was identified in a study of identical twins. Trimming removed 3 bases from V and 5 bases from J; junction bases left unmatched: 8. CDR1 is DFQATT and CDR2 is SNEGSKA in the germline V gene (reference sequence). The CDR3 covers 15 residues. TCRdb analysed the 5' RACE reads with MiXCR anew, one entry per CDR3 protein. The table has about 520,000 distinct CDR3 sequences, roughly 21% seen once. Whole-study findings and limits: Models underestimated how often monozygotic twins shared out-of-frame TCR alpha.

This clonotype was picked up a small number of times. What it binds is unknown. These data were also reused for a study on T cells expressing NK-cell markers. This second study says: Sorting was limited to alpha-beta TCR-expressing T cells with an anti-gamma-delta TCR antibody in several experiments. Of the CD8+ T cells in over five donors, 1.0-7.0% belonged to dominant NKG2C+ clonotypes.

Sample: CD4+ T cells sorted from blood. The source is a woman younger than 35 in good health. The chain recombines TRBV20-1 with TRBJ1-5; 9 nucleotides match TRBD1. DNA for the CDR3: TGCAGTGCTAGTTGGACAGGGGAAGGGGATCAGCCCCAGCATTTT. Protein product: CSASWTGEGDQPQHF.